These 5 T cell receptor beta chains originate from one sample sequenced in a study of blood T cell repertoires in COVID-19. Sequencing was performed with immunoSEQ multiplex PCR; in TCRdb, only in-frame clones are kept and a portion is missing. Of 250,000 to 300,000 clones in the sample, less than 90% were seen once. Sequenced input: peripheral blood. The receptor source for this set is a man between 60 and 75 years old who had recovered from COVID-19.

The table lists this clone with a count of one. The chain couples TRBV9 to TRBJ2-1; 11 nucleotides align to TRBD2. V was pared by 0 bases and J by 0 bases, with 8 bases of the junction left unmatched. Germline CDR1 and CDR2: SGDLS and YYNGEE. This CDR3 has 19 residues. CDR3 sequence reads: CASSVGPSGGLSSYNEQFF. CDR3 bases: TGTGCCAGCAGCGTAGGTCCTAGCGGGGGGCTGAGCTCCTACAATGAGCAGTTCTTC.

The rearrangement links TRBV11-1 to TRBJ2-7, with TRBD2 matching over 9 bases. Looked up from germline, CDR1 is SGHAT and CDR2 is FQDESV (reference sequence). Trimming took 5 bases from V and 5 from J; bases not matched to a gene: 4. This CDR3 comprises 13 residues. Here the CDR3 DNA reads TGTGCCAGCAGCCGGACTAGCGTCCACGAGCAGTACTTC. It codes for CASSRTSVHEQYF.

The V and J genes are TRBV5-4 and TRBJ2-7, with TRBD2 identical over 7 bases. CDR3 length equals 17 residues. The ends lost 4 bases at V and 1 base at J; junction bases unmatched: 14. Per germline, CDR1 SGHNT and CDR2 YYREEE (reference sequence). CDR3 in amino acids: CASSRPTGTKTSYEQYF. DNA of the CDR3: TGTGCCAGCAGCCGGCCGACCGGGACTAAGACTTCCTACGAGCAGTACTTC.

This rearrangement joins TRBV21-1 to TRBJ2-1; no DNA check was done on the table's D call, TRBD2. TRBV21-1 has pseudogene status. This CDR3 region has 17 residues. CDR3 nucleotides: TGTGCCAGCAGCAAAGCGCTCGGCGGGCAGTGGGACAATGAGCAGTTCTTC. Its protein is CASSKALGGQWDNEQFF.

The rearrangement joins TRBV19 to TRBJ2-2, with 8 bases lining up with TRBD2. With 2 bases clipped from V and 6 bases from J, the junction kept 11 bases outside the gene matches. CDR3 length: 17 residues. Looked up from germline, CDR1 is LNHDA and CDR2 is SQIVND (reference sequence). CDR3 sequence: CASSIRQAGASSGELFF. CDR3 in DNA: TGTGCCAGTAGTATACGCCAAGCGGGGGCAAGTTCCGGGGAGCTGTTTTTT.